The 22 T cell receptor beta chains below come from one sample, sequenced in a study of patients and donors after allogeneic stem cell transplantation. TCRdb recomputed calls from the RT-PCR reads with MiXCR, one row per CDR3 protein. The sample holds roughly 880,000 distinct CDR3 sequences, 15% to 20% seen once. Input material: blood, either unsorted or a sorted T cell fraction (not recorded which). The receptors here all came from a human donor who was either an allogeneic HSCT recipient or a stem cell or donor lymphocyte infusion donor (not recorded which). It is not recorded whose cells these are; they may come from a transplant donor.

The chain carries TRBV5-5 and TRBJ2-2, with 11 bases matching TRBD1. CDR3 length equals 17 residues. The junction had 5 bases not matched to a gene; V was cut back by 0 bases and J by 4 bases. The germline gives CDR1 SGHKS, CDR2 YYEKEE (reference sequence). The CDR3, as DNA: TGTGCCAGCAGCTTGGTGGGACAGGGGGGCGGCACCGGGGAGCTGTTTTTT. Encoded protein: CASSLVGQGGGTGELFF. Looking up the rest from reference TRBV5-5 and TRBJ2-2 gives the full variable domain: DAGVTQSPTHLIKTRGQQVTLRCSPISGHKSVSWYQQVLGQGPQFIFQYYEKEERGRGNFPDRFSARQFPNYSSELNVNALLLGDSALYLCASSLVGQGGGTGELFFGEGSRLTVL.

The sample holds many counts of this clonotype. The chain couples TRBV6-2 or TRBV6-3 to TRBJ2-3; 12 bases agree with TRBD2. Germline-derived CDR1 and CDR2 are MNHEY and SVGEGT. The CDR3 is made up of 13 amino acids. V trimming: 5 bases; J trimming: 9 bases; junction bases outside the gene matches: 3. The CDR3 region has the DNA TGTGCCAGCAGTCTAGCGGGGGGGCCAACGCAGTATTTT. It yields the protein CASSLAGGPTQYF.

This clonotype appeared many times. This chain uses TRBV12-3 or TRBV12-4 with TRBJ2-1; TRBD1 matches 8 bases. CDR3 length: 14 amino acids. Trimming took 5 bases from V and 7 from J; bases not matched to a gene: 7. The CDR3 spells CASSPRQGWNEQFF. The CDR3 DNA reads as TGTGCCAGCAGTCCGCGACAGGGGTGGAATGAGCAGTTCTTC.

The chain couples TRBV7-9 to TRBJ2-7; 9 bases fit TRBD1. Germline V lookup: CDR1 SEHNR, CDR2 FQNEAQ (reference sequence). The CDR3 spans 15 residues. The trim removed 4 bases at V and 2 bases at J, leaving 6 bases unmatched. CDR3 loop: CASSSTWDRAYEQYF. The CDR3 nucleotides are TGTGCCAGCAGCTCAACCTGGGACAGGGCCTACGAGCAGTACTTC.

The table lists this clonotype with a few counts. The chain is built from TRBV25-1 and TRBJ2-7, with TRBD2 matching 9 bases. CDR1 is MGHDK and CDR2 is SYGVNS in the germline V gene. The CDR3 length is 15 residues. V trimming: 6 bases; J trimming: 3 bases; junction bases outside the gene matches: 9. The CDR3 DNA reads TGTGCCAGCAGCTGGCATTATAGCGGGAGCTACGAGCAGTACTTC. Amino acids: CASSWHYSGSYEQYF.

CDR3 nucleotide sequence: TGTGCCAGCAGCCCCCATAAGTTGGGGGGCGTCACCGGGGAGCTGTTTTTT. Translated, it gives CASSPHKLGGVTGELFF. This chain joins TRBV6-2 or TRBV6-3 and TRBJ2-2; D may correspond to TRBD1 or TRBD2 (6 bases each). Trimming cost V 6 bases and J 4 bases, with 21 bases left between them. The CDR3 extends over 17 amino acids. Germline CDR1 is MNHEY and CDR2 is SVGEGT.

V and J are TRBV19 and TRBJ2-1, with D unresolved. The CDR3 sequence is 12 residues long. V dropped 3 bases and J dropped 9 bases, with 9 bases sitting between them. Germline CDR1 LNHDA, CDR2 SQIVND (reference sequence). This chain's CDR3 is CASSIKKGEQFF. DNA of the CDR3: TGTGCCAGTAGTATCAAAAAGGGTGAGCAGTTCTTC.

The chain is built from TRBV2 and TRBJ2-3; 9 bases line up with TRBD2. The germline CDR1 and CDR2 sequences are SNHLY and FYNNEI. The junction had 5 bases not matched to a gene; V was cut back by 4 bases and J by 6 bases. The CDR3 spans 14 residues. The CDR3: CASSVERGVDTQYF. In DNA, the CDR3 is TGTGCCAGCAGTGTCGAGCGGGGGGTTGATACGCAGTATTTT.

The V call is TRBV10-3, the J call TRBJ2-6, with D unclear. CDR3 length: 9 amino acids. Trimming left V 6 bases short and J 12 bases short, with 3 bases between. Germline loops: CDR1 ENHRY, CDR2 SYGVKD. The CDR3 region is CAIRRVLTF. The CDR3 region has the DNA TGTGCCATCAGGCGCGTCCTGACTTTC.

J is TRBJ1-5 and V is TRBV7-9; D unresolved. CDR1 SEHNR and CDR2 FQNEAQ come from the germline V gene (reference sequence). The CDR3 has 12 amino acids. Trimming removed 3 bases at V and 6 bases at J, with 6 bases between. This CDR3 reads CASSFFGQPQHF. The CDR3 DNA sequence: TGTGCCAGCAGCTTTTTTGGTCAGCCCCAGCATTTT.

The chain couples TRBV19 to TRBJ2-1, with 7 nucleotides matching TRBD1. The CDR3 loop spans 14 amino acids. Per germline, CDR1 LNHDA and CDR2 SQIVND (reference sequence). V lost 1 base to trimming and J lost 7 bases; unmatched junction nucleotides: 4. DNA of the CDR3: TGTGCCAGTAGTATAGTAACAGGGGCGAATGAGCAGTTCTTC. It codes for CASSIVTGANEQFF.

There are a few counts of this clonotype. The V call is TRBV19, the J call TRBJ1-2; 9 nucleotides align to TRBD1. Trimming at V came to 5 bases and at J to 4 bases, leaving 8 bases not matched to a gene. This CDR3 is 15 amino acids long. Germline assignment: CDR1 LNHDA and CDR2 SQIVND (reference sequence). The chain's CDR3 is CASSPGQGLLYGYTF. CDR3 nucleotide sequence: TGTGCCAGTAGTCCAGGACAGGGGCTGCTCTATGGCTACACCTTC.

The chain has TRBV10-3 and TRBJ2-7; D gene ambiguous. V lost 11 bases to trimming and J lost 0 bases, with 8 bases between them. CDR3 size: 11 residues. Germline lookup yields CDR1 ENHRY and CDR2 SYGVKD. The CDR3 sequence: CAAENSYEQYF. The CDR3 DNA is TGTGCCGCAGAAAACTCCTACGAGCAGTACTTC.

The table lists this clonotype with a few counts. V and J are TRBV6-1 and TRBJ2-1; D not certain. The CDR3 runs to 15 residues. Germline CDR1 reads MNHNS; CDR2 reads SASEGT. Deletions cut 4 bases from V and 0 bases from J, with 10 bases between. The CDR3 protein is CASSVTQSSYNEQFF. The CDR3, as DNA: TGTGCCAGCAGTGTAACCCAGAGCTCCTACAATGAGCAGTTCTTC.

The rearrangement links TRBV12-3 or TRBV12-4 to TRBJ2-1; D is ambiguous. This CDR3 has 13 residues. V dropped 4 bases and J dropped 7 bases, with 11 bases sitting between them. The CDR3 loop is CASSYTGTNEQFF. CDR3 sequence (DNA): TGTGCCAGCAGTTATACGGGTACGAATGAGCAGTTCTTC.

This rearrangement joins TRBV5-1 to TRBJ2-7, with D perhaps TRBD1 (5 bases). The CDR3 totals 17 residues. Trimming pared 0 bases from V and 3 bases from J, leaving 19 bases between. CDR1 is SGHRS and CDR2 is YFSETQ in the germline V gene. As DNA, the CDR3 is TGCGCCAGCAGCTTGGGGATTTTGGTGGGGCGCGACTACGAGCAGTACTTC. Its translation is CASSLGILVGRDYEQYF.

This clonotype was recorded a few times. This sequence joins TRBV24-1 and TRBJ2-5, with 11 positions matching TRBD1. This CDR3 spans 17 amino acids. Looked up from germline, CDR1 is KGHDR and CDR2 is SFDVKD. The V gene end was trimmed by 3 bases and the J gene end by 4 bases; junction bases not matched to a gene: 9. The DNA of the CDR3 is TGTGCCACCAGTGATCCCGGGACAGGGGGGGAGGGAGAGACCCAGTACTTC. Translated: CATSDPGTGGEGETQYF.

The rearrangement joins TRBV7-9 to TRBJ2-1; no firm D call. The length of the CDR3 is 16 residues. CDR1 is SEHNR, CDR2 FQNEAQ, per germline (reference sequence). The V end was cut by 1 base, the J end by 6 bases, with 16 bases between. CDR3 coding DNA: TGTGCCAGCAGCTTAGATGTTGCTTGGGGTCGCAATGAGCAGTTCTTC. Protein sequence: CASSLDVAWGRNEQFF.

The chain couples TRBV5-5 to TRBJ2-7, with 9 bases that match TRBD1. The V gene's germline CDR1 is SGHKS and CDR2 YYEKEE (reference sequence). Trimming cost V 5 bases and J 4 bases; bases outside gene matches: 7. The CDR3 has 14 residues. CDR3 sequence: CASRPGQGGYEQYF. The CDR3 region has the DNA TGTGCCAGCAGACCGGGACAGGGTGGGTACGAGCAGTACTTC.

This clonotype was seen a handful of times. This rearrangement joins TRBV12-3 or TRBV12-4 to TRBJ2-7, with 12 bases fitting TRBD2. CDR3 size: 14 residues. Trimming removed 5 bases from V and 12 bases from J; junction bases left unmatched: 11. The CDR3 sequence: CASSDTSGGRVAYF. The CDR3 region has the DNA TGTGCCAGCAGTGATACTAGCGGGGGGCGTGTGGCGTACTTC.

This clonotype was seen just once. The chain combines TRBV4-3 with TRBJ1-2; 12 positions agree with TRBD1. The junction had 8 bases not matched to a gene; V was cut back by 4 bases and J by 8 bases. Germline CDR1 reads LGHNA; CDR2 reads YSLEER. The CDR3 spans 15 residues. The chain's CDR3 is CASSRDRGLNGGYTF. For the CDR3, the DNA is TGCGCCAGCAGCCGGGACAGGGGGCTGAATGGGGGCTACACCTTC.

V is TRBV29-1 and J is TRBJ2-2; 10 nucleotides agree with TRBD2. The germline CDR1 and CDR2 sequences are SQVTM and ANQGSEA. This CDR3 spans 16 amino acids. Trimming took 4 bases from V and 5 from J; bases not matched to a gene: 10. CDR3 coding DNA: TGCAGCGTTGCAGGGCTAGCGGGGGCCCTTACCGGGGAGCTGTTTTTT. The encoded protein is CSVAGLAGALTGELFF.